The 20 T cell receptor beta chains below were found in one sample sequenced in a study of T-cell reconstitution after alpha-beta-depleted transplantation in children (dated by TCRdb to between 2015 and 2016). The method was PCR. The listed sequencing device is Illumina HiSeq 2500. TCR libraries were prepared with molecular barcoding, using unique molecular identifiers to normalize TCRbeta repertoire quantification. TCRdb reworked the public reads: Q25 trimming with fastp, MiXCR clone assembly, productive beta chains retained. Entries are consolidated by CDR3 protein sequence, retaining the most common genes and DNA. The sample data list some 350,000 distinct CDR3 sequences, and about 16% of these were observed just once. The top ten clones comprise roughly two fifths of the sample. Reading the label with the study, this specimen's treatment or condition is: allogeneic hematopoietic cell transplantation with graft depleted of TCRalphabeta T cells and CD19 B cells.

Material: PBMCs, mostly from graft donor cells, obtained 360 days after TCRalphabeta/CD19-depleted stem cell transplant. These receptor sequences come from a male patient aged 2 to 10 who had a stem cell transplant for acute lymphoblastic leukemia, so the T cells may come from the graft donor.

The CDR3 sequence is CASQRGRDGRETQYF. In nucleotides, the CDR3 is TGTGCCAGCCAGAGAGGGAGGGACGGGAGAGAGACCCAGTACTTC. The chain is built from TRBV7-9 and TRBJ2-5, with TRBD2 matching 7 bases. The ends lost 8 bases at V and 4 bases at J; junction bases unmatched: 13. The CDR3 totals 15 residues. Germline V gives CDR1 SEHNR, CDR2 FQNEAQ (reference sequence). Combining the CDR3 with reference TRBV7-9 and TRBJ2-5 gives the whole variable domain DTGVSQNPRHKITKRGQNVTFRCDPISEHNRLYWYRQTLGQGPEFLTYFQNEAQLEKSRLLSDRFSAERPKGSFSTLEIQRTEQGDSAMYLCASQRGRDGRETQYFGPGTRLLVL.

The CDR3 bases are TGTGCCAGCAGTTTAACCGCGGGAGCCTACAATGAGCAGTTCTTC. Translation: CASSLTAGAYNEQFF. The gene calls are TRBV28 and TRBJ2-1, with TRBD2 identical over 7 bases. The CDR3 has 15 residues. Unmatched junction bases numbered 3, after V lost 2 bases and J lost 2 bases. The V gene's germline CDR1 is MDHEN and CDR2 SYDVKM.

The chain is built from TRBV27 and TRBJ2-3; D tentatively reads TRBD1 or TRBD2 (6 bases each). V lost 4 bases, J lost 2 bases, and 19 bases lay in between. Germline CDR1 and CDR2: MNHEY and SMNVEV (reference sequence). The CDR3 has 17 amino acids. The CDR3 reads CASSSPGALASTDTQYF. Written as DNA, the CDR3 is TGTGCCAGCAGTTCTCCGGGGGCCCTAGCGTCCACAGATACGCAGTATTTT.

This clonotype was counted only a few times. The V and J genes are TRBV20-1 and TRBJ2-1; possibly TRBD2 for D (5 bases). V was cut by 4 bases and J by 8 bases, with 18 bases left in between. The length of the CDR3 is 14 residues. Germline V CDR1 and CDR2: DFQATT, SNEGSKA (reference sequence). For the CDR3, the DNA is TGCAGTGCTACGCTAGGGTATTTGAGGGATGAGCAGTTCTTC. Its protein is CSATLGYLRDEQFF.

This clonotype was counted at least ten times. The chain links TRBV3-1 to TRBJ2-1; 7 nucleotides line up with TRBD1. Trimming cost V 1 base and J 6 bases; bases outside gene matches: 3. Germline V gene data show CDR1 as LGHDT and CDR2 as YNNKEL (reference sequence). The CDR3 totals 14 residues. CDR3 loop: CASSQGGTVNEQFF. In DNA, the CDR3 is TGTGCCAGCAGCCAAGGGGGGACAGTCAATGAGCAGTTCTTC.

This chain connects TRBV11-2 to TRBJ1-1; TRBD1 matches 8 bases. Germline loops: CDR1 SGHAT, CDR2 FQNNGV. CDR3 size: 15 residues. The J segment lost 7 bases and the V segment lost 5 bases, leaving 12 bases of the junction unmatched. CDR3 protein: CASSPSGGAWVEAFF. CDR3 DNA: TGTGCCAGCAGCCCCTCAGGGGGCGCCTGGGTTGAAGCTTTCTTT.

This clonotype was observed a few times. CDR3: CASSERSYGGELFF. DNA of the CDR3: TGTGCCAGCAGTGAAAGAAGCTACGGCGGGGAGCTGTTTTTT. The chain recombines TRBV6-1 with TRBJ2-2; unclear D gene. The germline CDR1 and CDR2 sequences are MNHNS and SASEGT. The CDR3 extends over 14 amino acids. Deletions cut 2 bases from V and 7 bases from J, with 11 bases between.

The chain has TRBV13 and TRBJ2-5; a weak D match, TRBD2 (6 bases). Germline CDR1 and CDR2: PRHDT and FYEKMQ (reference sequence). Trimming removed 2 bases at V and 9 bases at J, with 10 bases between. This CDR3 is built from 12 residues. The CDR3 loop is CASSLRGWAQYF. The CDR3 DNA reads TGTGCCAGCAGCTTACGGGGGTGGGCCCAGTACTTC.

This clonotype was seen repeatedly, ten times or more. The CDR3 DNA reads as TGTGCCAGCAGCCCAGGACCCTACCTTGCTGCAGATACGCAGTATTTT. Encoded protein: CASSPGPYLAADTQYF. The gene calls are TRBV7-2 and TRBJ2-3; no definite D call. Per the germline V gene, CDR1 is SGHTA and CDR2 is FQGNSA. The CDR3 is made up of 16 amino acids. V lost 5 bases and J lost 4, with 19 bases in between.

V and J are TRBV7-9 and TRBJ2-1; D is undetermined. Trimming shortened V by 1 base and J by 5 bases, and 9 bases separated the two germline ends. Germline CDR1 SEHNR, CDR2 FQNEAQ (reference sequence). CDR3 length equals 14 residues. The DNA of the CDR3 is TGTGCCAGCAGCTTAGTGGGAAAACACAATGAGCAGTTCTTC. It specifies CASSLVGKHNEQFF.

This clonotype was seen more than once but under ten times. The J gene is TRBJ2-6, the V gene TRBV9, with D possibly called TRBD1 or TRBD2 (5 bases each). This CDR3 has 15 residues. The germline gives CDR1 SGDLS, CDR2 YYNGEE. Deletions cut 0 bases from V and 4 bases from J, with 8 bases between. The CDR3 sequence is CASSVVGDGANVLTF. CDR3 DNA: TGTGCCAGCAGCGTAGTGGGGGACGGGGCCAACGTCCTGACTTTC.

This clonotype showed up just a few times. The rearrangement joins TRBV12-3 or TRBV12-4 to TRBJ2-1, with TRBD2 identical over 8 bases. Trimming took 2 bases from V and 9 from J; bases not matched to a gene: 3. CDR3 length: 13 residues. CDR3 sequence (DNA): TGTGCCAGCAGTTTATGGCGGGAGGCTGAGCAGTTCTTC. Translating gives CASSLWREAEQFF.

This chain joins TRBV5-1 and TRBJ2-3; no firm D call. The V and J ends lost 0 bases and 2 bases respectively, with 7 bases between them. The CDR3 spans 14 residues. CDR1 and CDR2 from the germline V gene are SGHRS and YFSETQ. CDR3 DNA: TGCGCCAGCAGCTTGGATCCTACCACAGATACGCAGTATTTT. Translated, it gives CASSLDPTTDTQYF.

This clonotype was seen only a few times. The genes are TRBV7-3 and TRBJ1-1, with TRBD1 matching over 7 bases. The CDR3 has 13 residues. V was pared by 2 bases and J by 7 bases, with 4 bases of the junction left unmatched. Germline values: CDR1 SGHTA, CDR2 FQGTGA. The CDR3 sequence: CASSLGTVGEAFF. The CDR3, as DNA: TGTGCCAGCAGCTTAGGGACAGTAGGTGAAGCTTTCTTT.

The rearrangement joins TRBV4-3 to TRBJ2-2; 8 bases are shared with TRBD2. This CDR3 is 17 amino acids long. Looked up from germline, CDR1 is LGHNA and CDR2 is YSLEER. Trimming at V came to 1 base and at J to 2 bases, leaving 6 bases not matched to a gene. In DNA, the CDR3 is TGCGCCAGCAGCCAAGGTTGGGTAGCGGGAAACACCGGGGAGCTGTTTTTT. Protein sequence: CASSQGWVAGNTGELFF.

The rearrangement links TRBV25-1 to TRBJ2-3; TRBD2 matches at 7 bases. CDR1 and CDR2 from the germline V gene are MGHDK and SYGVNS. The CDR3 has 18 amino acids. V was pared by 4 bases and J by 2 bases, with 15 bases of the junction left unmatched. The CDR3 here is CASSASSLGGGNTDTQYF. The CDR3 DNA reads as TGTGCCAGCAGTGCCTCTTCGTTGGGCGGGGGAAACACAGATACGCAGTATTTT.

This sequence joins TRBV11-2 and TRBJ1-2, with D tentatively TRBD1 (6 bases). The CDR3 covers 14 residues. Trimming stripped 5 bases from V and 7 bases from J, with 17 bases between. CDR1 is SGHAT and CDR2 is FQNNGV in the germline V gene. The CDR3 protein is CASSPVRGGSGYTF. For the CDR3, the DNA is TGTGCCAGCAGCCCGGTTAGAGGGGGGAGTGGCTACACCTTC.

The CDR3, as DNA: TGTGCCAGCAGCGTCCGGGCGGGAGGGTACATCGGTGAGCAGTTCTTC. Amino acid sequence: CASSVRAGGYIGEQFF. The chain is built from TRBV9 and TRBJ2-1; 9 nucleotides agree with TRBD2. This CDR3 is 16 amino acids long. Trimming took 2 bases from V and 9 from J; bases not matched to a gene: 12. Germline CDR1 is SGDLS and CDR2 is YYNGEE.

This clonotype was seen a few times. The chain links TRBV5-1 to TRBJ2-5; TRBD2 might be the D (5 bases). The CDR3 length is 14 residues. Germline V gene data show CDR1 as SGHRS and CDR2 as YFSETQ. The V gene lost 6 bases and the J gene lost 3 bases, with 15 bases spanning the gap. The CDR3: CASTPTAGEETQYF. CDR3 in DNA: TGCGCCAGCACCCCCACCGCGGGTGAAGAGACCCAGTACTTC.

There are many counts of this clonotype. The V call is TRBV28, the J call TRBJ2-2; 7 bases align to TRBD1. CDR1 MDHEN and CDR2 SYDVKM come from the germline V gene. This CDR3 spans 13 amino acids. V gave up 10 bases and J gave up 7 bases; unmatched junction bases: 9. CDR3 nucleotide sequence: TGTGCCACCACAGGGGTTTACGGCGGGGAGCTGTTTTTT. Its translation: CATTGVYGGELFF.